One and the same sample provided the 19 T cell receptor beta chains below, sequenced in a study of identical twins. TCRdb reprocessed the 5' RACE reads with MiXCR, giving one entry per CDR3 protein. This table holds roughly 1.6 million distinct CDR3 sequences, less than 40% found once. Material: cord blood. Source of these receptors: a newborn girl in good health.

This clonotype came up many times. The chain links TRBV7-2 to TRBJ2-3, with 8 positions matching TRBD1. There are 14 residues in the CDR3. In germline, CDR1 is SGHTA, CDR2 FQGNSA. V was clipped by 5 bases and J by 5 bases; unmatched bases: 6. In DNA, the CDR3 is TGTGCCAGCAGCACGCGACAGGGGCAAGATACGCAGTATTTT. It yields the protein CASSTRQGQDTQYF.

The chain is built from TRBV7-9 and TRBJ2-1, with 11 bases aligning to TRBD2. With 6 bases clipped from V and 6 bases from J, the junction kept 7 bases outside the gene matches. The CDR3 loop spans 15 amino acids. Germline V gene data show CDR1 as SEHNR and CDR2 as FQNEAQ (reference sequence). CDR3 amino acids: CASRQTSGSINEQFF. The DNA for the CDR3 is TGTGCCAGCAGACAAACTAGCGGGAGTATCAATGAGCAGTTCTTC. The whole variable domain, remainder taken from reference TRBV7-9 and TRBJ2-1, is DTGVSQNPRHKITKRGQNVTFRCDPISEHNRLYWYRQTLGQGPEFLTYFQNEAQLEKSRLLSDRFSAERPKGSFSTLEIQRTEQGDSAMYLCASRQTSGSINEQFFGPGTRLTVL.

CDR3: CSARSGSSHEQFF. The CDR3 DNA is TGCAGTGCTAGAAGCGGGAGCTCCCACGAGCAGTTCTTC. This chain links TRBV20-1 with TRBJ2-1; 8 bases align to TRBD2. The germline V gene encodes CDR1 DFQATT and CDR2 SNEGSKA (reference sequence). The CDR3 loop spans 13 amino acids. With 2 bases clipped from V and 10 bases from J, the junction kept 7 bases outside the gene matches.

Concerning this clonotype itself: The junction and the germline gene differ at one end; a read error may be behind it. This chain links TRBV11-2 with TRBJ1-2; D is ambiguous. The CDR3 totals 14 residues. The germline V gene has CDR1 SGHAT and CDR2 FQNNGV. The CDR3 DNA reads TGTGCCGGCAGCACGGACGCCATTAGCTATGGCTACACCTTC. Its protein is CAGSTDAISYGYTF.

This clonotype was recorded a few times. The chain carries TRBV7-2 and TRBJ1-2; D possibly corresponds to TRBD1 (6 bases). The CDR3 has 14 residues. CDR1 is SGHTA and CDR2 is FQGNSA in the germline V gene. V dropped 2 bases and J dropped 4 bases, with 11 bases sitting between them. CDR3 coding DNA: TGTGCCAGCAGCTTAACAGGGAAGGGCTATGGCTACACCTTC. This translates into CASSLTGKGYGYTF.

On this clonotype: This is likely a read error, given that the CDR3 carries no conserved phenylalanine or tryptophan at its end. The chain recombines TRBV12-3 or TRBV12-4 with TRBJ1-2; TRBD1 might be the D (5 bases). The CDR3 sequence is 14 residues long. V was trimmed by 5 bases and J by 5 bases, leaving 15 bases between them. CDR3 in amino acids: CASSAKGKRYGYTL. CDR3 DNA: TGTGCCAGCAGTGCTAAGGGGAAGCGATATGGCTACACCTTA.

The chain links TRBV7-2 to TRBJ2-5; 7 bases line up with TRBD1. The CDR3 spans 13 residues. V shed 7 bases and J 5 bases; nucleotides not matched to a gene: 7. The germline gives CDR1 SGHTA, CDR2 FQGNSA. As DNA, the CDR3 is TGTGCCAGCATCTTCGGGACAGCTGAGACCCAGTACTTC. Translated: CASIFGTAETQYF.

The chain employs TRBV2 and TRBJ1-2; 9 bases fit TRBD1. V shed 5 bases and J 4 bases; nucleotides not matched to a gene: 8. The CDR3 loop spans 15 amino acids. From germline, CDR1 is SNHLY and CDR2 FYNNEI. The CDR3 nucleotides are TGTGCCAGCAGTTACAACCCGGGACAGGGCTATGGCTACACCTTC. Its protein product is CASSYNPGQGYGYTF.

This clonotype showed up just a few times. The chain recombines TRBV20-1 with TRBJ2-4; D is ambiguous. V lost 4 bases, J lost 0 bases, and 4 bases lay in between. The CDR3 is 12 residues long. Germline V gives CDR1 DFQATT, CDR2 SNEGSKA (reference sequence). In DNA, the CDR3 is TGCAGTGCTAACCTAGCCAAAAACATTCAGTACTTC. Amino acid sequence: CSANLAKNIQYF.

The V call is TRBV2, the J call TRBJ2-7, with D perhaps matching TRBD2 (5 bases). The V gene's germline CDR1 is SNHLY and CDR2 FYNNEI. Between the trimmed V and J ends, which lost 7 bases and 6 bases, there was a span of 19 bases. The CDR3 sequence is 14 residues long. Written as DNA, the CDR3 is TGTGCCAGCACGATCCTCAGTAGGGAGTTCGAGCAGTACTTC. It specifies CASTILSREFEQYF.

This clonotype was detected only a few times. Germline is not matched at one junction end, which may reflect a read error. The chain employs TRBV5-1 and TRBJ2-5; 8 bases align to TRBD2. Germline V gene data show CDR1 as SGHRS and CDR2 as YFSETQ. This CDR3 has 15 amino acids. CDR3 sequence (DNA): TGTGCCAGCAGCTTAGAACTAGCGGACTACAATGAGCAGTACTTC. Protein: CASSLELADYNEQYF.

The chain links TRBV20-1 to TRBJ2-4; 7 bases are shared with TRBD2. From germline, CDR1 is DFQATT and CDR2 SNEGSKA (reference sequence). The ends lost 3 bases at V and 1 base at J; junction bases unmatched: 3. The CDR3 has 14 amino acids. The CDR3 loop is CSARGGVAKNIQYF. CDR3 DNA: TGCAGTGCTAGGGGGGGGGTGGCCAAAAACATTCAGTACTTC.

The chain links TRBV28 to TRBJ2-4; D remains ambiguous. Germline-derived CDR1 and CDR2 are MDHEN and SYDVKM. The V end lost 6 bases, the J end lost 0 bases, and 12 bases lay between the germline ends. The CDR3 covers 15 residues. The CDR3 here is CASSQWQLAKNIQYF. The CDR3 region has the DNA TGTGCCAGCAGCCAGTGGCAGCTAGCCAAAAACATTCAGTACTTC.

The V gene is TRBV19, the J gene TRBJ1-5; weak D call: TRBD1 (5 bases). Trimming cost V 1 base and J 2 bases, with 9 bases left between them. CDR1 and CDR2 from the germline V gene are LNHDA and SQIVND (reference sequence). CDR3 length equals 15 residues. Here the CDR3 reads CASSIGIQGNQPQHF. The CDR3 DNA is TGTGCCAGTAGTATAGGGATACAGGGCAATCAGCCCCAGCATTTT.

This chain links TRBV4-1 with TRBJ1-1; D gene unclear. CDR3 length: 14 amino acids. Trimming left V 2 bases short and J 0 bases short, with 7 bases between. Germline V gene data show CDR1 as MGHRA and CDR2 as YSYEKL. The DNA for the CDR3 is TGCGCCAGCAGCCAATGGGCGGTGAACACTGAAGCTTTCTTT. Protein: CASSQWAVNTEAFF.

This chain connects TRBV6-4 to TRBJ2-1, with D perhaps TRBD1 or TRBD2 (5 bases each). The CDR3 has 17 residues. The germline gives CDR1 MRHNA, CDR2 SNTAGT. The germline V and J ends were trimmed by 7 bases and 0 bases, with 19 bases remaining between them. CDR3 in amino acids: CASTKEGRWGSYNEQFF. CDR3 nucleotide sequence: TGTGCCAGCACAAAAGAGGGACGGTGGGGCTCCTACAATGAGCAGTTCTTC.

V and J are TRBV29-1 and TRBJ1-2; D perhaps matches TRBD1 (5 bases). The CDR3 spans 11 residues. Germline values: CDR1 SQVTM, CDR2 ANQGSEA. CDR3 in amino acids: CITSGLGGYTF. The CDR3 coding sequence is TGCATCACTTCAGGGCTGGGAGGCTACACCTTC.

The chain has TRBV20-1 and TRBJ2-1, with D unclear. This CDR3 contains 14 residues. Trimming took off 1 base at V and 7 bases at J, with 14 bases between the two ends. CDR1 DFQATT and CDR2 SNEGSKA come from the germline V gene (reference sequence). In nucleotides, the CDR3 is TGCAGTGCTAGAGGACCCCCTCGGGCGAATGAGCAGTTCTTC. Residues: CSARGPPRANEQFF.

V and J are TRBV6-1 and TRBJ2-5, with TRBD1 as a possible D gene (6 bases). The DNA matches TRBJ2-1 better at its end, which makes the J call doubtful. Per germline, CDR1 MNHNS and CDR2 SASEGT. The CDR3 consists of 16 residues. CDR3 sequence: CASSEEKWTAQETQFF. CDR3 DNA: TGTGCCAGCAGTGAGGAGAAATGGACAGCTCAAGAGACCCAGTTCTTC.